Reported below is one TCR beta chain. The sample originates from a study of T cell responses to AZD1222 COVID-19 vaccine. The table came from immunoSEQ multiplex PCR; TCRdb's copy has only in-frame clones and leaves some out. Among approximately 150,000 clones listed, roughly 94% were seen once. CDR1 and CDR2 (germline): LNHDA, SQIVND (reference sequence). V was pared by 1 base and J by 5 bases, with 12 bases of the junction left unmatched. The length of the CDR3 is 17 residues. This specimen consisted of peripheral blood, obtained 28 days after the second AZD1222 dose. The origin of this receptor is an adult who received the AZD1222 COVID-19 vaccine. This sequence joins TRBV19 and TRBJ2-7, with TRBD1 matching 9 bases. The CDR3 loop is CASSIAAGTGRRDEQYF. The CDR3 DNA reads as TGTGCCAGTAGTATAGCGGCCGGGACAGGGCGTAGGGACGAGCAGTACTTC.